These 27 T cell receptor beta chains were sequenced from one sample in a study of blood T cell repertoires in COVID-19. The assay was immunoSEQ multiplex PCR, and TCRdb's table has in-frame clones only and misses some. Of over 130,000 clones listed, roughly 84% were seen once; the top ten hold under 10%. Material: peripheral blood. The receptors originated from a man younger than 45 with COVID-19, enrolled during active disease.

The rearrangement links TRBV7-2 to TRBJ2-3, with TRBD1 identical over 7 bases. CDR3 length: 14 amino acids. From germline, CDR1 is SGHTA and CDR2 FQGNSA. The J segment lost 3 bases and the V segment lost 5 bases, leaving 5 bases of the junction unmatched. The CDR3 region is CASSPDRVTDTQYF. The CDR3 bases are TGTGCCAGCAGCCCAGACAGGGTAACAGATACGCAGTATTTT.

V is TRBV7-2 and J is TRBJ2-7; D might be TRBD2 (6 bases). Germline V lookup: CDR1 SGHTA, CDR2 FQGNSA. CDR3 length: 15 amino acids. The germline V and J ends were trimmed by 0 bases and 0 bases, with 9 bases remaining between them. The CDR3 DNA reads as TGTGCCAGCAGCTTAGCCGCGGGGAGCTCCTACGAGCAGTACTTC. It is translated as CASSLAAGSSYEQYF.

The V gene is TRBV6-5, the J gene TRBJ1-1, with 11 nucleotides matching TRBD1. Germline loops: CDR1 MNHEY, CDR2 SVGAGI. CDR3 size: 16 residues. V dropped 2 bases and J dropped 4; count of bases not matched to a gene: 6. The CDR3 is CASSYEPGTGGTEAFF. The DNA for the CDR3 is TGTGCCAGCAGTTACGAGCCAGGGACAGGGGGCACTGAAGCTTTCTTT.

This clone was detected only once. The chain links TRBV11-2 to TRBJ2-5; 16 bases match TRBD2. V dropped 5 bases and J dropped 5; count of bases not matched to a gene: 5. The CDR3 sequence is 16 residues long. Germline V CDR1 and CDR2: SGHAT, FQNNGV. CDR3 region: CASSTGLAGGLETQYF. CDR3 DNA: TGTGCCAGCAGCACGGGACTAGCGGGAGGGCTGGAGACCCAGTACTTC.

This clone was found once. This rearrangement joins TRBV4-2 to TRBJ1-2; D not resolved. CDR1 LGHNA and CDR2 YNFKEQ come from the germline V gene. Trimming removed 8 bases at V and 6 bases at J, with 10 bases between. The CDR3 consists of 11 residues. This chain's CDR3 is CASSSRDGYTF. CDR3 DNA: TGTGCCAGCTCAAGTCGAGATGGCTACACCTTC.

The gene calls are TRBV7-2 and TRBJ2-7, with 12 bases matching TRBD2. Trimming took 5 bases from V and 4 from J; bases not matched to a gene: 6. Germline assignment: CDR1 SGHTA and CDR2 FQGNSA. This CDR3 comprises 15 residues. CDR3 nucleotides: TGTGCCAGCAGCACACTAGCGGGAGGTGGTTACGAGCAGTACTTC. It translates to CASSTLAGGGYEQYF.

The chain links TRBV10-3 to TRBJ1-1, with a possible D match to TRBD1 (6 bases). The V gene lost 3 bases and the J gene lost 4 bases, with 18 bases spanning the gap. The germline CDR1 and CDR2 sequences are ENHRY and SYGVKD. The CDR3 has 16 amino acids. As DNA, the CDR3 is TGTGCCATCAGTGACCCCTCCACGCGGGGGGCCACTGAAGCTTTCTTT. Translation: CAISDPSTRGATEAFF.

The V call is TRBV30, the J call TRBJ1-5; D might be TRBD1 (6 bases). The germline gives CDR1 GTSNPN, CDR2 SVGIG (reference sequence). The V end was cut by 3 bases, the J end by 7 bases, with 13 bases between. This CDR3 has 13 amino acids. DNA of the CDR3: TGTGCCTGGAGCCAAAAAGGGGGACAGCCCCAGCATTTT. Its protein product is CAWSQKGGQPQHF.

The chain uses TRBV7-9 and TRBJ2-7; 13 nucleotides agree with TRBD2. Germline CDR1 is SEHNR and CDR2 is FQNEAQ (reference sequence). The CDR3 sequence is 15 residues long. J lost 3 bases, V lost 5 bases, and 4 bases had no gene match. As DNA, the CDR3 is TGTGCCAGCAGCGAGACTAGCGGGAGGTTCTACGAGCAGTACTTC. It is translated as CASSETSGRFYEQYF.

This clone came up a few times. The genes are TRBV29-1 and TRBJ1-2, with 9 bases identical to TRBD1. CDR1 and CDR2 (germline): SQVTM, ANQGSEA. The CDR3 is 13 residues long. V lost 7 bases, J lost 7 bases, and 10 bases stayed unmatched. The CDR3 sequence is CSASTGGLFGYTF. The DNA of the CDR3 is TGCAGCGCATCGACAGGGGGTTTATTTGGCTACACCTTC.

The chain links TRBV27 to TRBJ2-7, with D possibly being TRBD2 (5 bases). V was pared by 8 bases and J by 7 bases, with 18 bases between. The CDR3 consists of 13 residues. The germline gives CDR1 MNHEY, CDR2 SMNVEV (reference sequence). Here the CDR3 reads CASRRLESGEQYF. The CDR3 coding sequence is TGTGCCAGCCGCCGCCTGGAGTCGGGGGAGCAGTACTTC.

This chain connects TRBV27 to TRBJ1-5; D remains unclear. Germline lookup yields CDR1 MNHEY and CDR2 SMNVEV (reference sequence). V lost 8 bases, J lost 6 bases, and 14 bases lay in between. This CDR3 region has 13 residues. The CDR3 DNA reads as TGTGCCAGCCGTCGAACAATCAGTCAGCCCCAGCATTTT. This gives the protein CASRRTISQPQHF.

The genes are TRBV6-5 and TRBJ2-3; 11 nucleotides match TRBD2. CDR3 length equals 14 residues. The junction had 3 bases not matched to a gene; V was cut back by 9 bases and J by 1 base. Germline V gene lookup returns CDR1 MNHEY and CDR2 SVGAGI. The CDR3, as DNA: TGTGCCAGTAAGACTAGCGGGGGCACAGATACGCAGTATTTT. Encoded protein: CASKTSGGTDTQYF.

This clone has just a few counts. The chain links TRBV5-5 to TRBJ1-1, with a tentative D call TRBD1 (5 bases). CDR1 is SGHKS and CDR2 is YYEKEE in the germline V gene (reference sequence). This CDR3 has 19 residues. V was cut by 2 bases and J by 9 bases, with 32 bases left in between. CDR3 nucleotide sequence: TGTGCCAGCAGCTTTGATTTCGTCGCCCAGGGATCTTTGTGGGCACAAGCTTTCTTT. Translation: CASSFDFVAQGSLWAQAFF.

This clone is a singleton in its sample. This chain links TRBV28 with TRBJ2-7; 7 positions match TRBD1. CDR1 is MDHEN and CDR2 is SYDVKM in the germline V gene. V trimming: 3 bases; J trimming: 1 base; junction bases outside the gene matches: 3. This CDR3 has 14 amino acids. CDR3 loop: CASSLTGLSYEQYF. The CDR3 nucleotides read TGTGCCAGCAGTTTGACAGGGCTGTCCTACGAGCAGTACTTC.

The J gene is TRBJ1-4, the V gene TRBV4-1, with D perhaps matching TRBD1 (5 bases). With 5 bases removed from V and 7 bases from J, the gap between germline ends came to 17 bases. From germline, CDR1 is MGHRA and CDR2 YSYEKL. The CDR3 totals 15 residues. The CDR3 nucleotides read TGCGCCAGCAGCGGGGGGTTCGGGCGGTCTGAAAAACTGTTTTTT. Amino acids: CASSGGFGRSEKLFF.

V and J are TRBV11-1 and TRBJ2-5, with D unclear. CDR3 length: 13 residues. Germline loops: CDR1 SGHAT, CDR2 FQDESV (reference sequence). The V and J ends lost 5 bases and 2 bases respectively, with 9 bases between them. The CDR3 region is CASSHEIQETQYF. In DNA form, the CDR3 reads TGTGCCAGCAGCCACGAGATACAAGAGACCCAGTACTTC. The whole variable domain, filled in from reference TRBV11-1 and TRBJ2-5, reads EAEVAQSPRYKITEKSQAVAFWCDPISGHATLYWYRQILGQGPELLVQFQDESVVDDSQLPKDRFSAERLKGVDSTLKIQPAELGDSAMYLCASSHEIQETQYFGPGTRLLVL.

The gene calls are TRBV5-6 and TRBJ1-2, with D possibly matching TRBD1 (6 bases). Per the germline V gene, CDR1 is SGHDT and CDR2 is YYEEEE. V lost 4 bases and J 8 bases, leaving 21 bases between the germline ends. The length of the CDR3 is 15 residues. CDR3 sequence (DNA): TGTGCCAGCAGCGGACGGACAGCTCAAACCAGGGGCTACACCTTC. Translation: CASSGRTAQTRGYTF.

DNA of the CDR3: TGTGCCAGCAGCCAAAGGCCTGCAGGGGCAGGCACTGAAGCTTTCTTT. The encoded protein is CASSQRPAGAGTEAFF. The chain has TRBV3-1 (or the pseudogene TRBV3-2) and TRBJ1-1, with a tentative D call TRBD1 (6 bases). The length of the CDR3 is 16 residues. CDR1 and CDR2 (germline): LGHDT, YNNKEL (reference sequence). V dropped 2 bases and J dropped 4 bases, with 17 bases sitting between them.

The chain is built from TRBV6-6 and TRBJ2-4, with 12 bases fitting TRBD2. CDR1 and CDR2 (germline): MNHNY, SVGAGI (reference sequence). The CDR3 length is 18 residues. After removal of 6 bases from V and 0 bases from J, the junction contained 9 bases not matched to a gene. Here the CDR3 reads CASRRLAGVKSAKNIQYF. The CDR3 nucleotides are TGTGCCAGCAGACGACTAGCGGGAGTTAAATCAGCCAAAAACATTCAGTACTTC.

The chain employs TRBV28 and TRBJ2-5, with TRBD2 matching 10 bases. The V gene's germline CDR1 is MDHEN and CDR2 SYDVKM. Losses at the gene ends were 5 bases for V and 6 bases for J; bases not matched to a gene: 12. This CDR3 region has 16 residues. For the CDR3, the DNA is TGTGCCAGCAGTCCCACAGCGGGAGGGCCCTCGAAGACCCAGTACTTC. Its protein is CASSPTAGGPSKTQYF.

CDR3 in amino acids: CATSRGGQGASGANVLTF. CDR3 nucleotides: TGTGCCACCAGCAGAGGAGGACAGGGGGCCTCTGGGGCCAACGTCCTGACTTTC. This chain joins TRBV15 and TRBJ2-6; 11 nucleotides agree with TRBD1. Germline CDR1 LNHNV, CDR2 YYDKDF (reference sequence). V was clipped by 1 base and J by 0 bases; unmatched bases: 2. The CDR3 contains 18 residues.

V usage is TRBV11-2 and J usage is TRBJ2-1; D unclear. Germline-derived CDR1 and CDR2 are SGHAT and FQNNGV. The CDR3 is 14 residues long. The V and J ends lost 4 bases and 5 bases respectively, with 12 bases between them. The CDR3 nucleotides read TGTGCCAGCAGCTCGCTAGGTTACGACAATGAGCAGTTCTTC. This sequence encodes CASSSLGYDNEQFF.

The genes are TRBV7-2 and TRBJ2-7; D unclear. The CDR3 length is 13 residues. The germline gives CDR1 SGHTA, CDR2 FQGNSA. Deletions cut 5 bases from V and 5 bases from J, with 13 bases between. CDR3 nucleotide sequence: TGTGCCAGCAGCCCGAGGTACATAGACGAGCAGTACTTC. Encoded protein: CASSPRYIDEQYF.

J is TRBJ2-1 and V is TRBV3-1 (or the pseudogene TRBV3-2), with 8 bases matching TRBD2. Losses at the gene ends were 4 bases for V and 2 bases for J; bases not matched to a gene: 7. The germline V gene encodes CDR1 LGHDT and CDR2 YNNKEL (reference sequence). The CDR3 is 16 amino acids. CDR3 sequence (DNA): TGTGCCAGCAGCCCTCTGACTAGCGCCGCCTACAATGAGCAGTTCTTC. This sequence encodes CASSPLTSAAYNEQFF.

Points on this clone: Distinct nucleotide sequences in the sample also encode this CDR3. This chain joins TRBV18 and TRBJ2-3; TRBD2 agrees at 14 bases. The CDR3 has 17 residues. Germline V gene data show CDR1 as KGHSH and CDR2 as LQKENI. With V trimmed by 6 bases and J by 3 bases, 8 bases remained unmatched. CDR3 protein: CASSLGTSGSGTDTQYF. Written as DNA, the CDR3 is TGTGCCAGCTCGCTCGGGACTAGCGGGAGTGGGACAGATACGCAGTATTTT.

CDR3 amino acids: CASSLISGETQYF. The CDR3 nucleotides are TGTGCCAGCAGCTTGATTTCCGGAGAGACCCAGTACTTC. The chain links TRBV5-6 to TRBJ2-5, with D unclear. V lost 1 base to trimming and J lost 4 bases, with 8 bases between them. Germline V gene data show CDR1 as SGHDT and CDR2 as YYEEEE. The CDR3 is 13 amino acids.